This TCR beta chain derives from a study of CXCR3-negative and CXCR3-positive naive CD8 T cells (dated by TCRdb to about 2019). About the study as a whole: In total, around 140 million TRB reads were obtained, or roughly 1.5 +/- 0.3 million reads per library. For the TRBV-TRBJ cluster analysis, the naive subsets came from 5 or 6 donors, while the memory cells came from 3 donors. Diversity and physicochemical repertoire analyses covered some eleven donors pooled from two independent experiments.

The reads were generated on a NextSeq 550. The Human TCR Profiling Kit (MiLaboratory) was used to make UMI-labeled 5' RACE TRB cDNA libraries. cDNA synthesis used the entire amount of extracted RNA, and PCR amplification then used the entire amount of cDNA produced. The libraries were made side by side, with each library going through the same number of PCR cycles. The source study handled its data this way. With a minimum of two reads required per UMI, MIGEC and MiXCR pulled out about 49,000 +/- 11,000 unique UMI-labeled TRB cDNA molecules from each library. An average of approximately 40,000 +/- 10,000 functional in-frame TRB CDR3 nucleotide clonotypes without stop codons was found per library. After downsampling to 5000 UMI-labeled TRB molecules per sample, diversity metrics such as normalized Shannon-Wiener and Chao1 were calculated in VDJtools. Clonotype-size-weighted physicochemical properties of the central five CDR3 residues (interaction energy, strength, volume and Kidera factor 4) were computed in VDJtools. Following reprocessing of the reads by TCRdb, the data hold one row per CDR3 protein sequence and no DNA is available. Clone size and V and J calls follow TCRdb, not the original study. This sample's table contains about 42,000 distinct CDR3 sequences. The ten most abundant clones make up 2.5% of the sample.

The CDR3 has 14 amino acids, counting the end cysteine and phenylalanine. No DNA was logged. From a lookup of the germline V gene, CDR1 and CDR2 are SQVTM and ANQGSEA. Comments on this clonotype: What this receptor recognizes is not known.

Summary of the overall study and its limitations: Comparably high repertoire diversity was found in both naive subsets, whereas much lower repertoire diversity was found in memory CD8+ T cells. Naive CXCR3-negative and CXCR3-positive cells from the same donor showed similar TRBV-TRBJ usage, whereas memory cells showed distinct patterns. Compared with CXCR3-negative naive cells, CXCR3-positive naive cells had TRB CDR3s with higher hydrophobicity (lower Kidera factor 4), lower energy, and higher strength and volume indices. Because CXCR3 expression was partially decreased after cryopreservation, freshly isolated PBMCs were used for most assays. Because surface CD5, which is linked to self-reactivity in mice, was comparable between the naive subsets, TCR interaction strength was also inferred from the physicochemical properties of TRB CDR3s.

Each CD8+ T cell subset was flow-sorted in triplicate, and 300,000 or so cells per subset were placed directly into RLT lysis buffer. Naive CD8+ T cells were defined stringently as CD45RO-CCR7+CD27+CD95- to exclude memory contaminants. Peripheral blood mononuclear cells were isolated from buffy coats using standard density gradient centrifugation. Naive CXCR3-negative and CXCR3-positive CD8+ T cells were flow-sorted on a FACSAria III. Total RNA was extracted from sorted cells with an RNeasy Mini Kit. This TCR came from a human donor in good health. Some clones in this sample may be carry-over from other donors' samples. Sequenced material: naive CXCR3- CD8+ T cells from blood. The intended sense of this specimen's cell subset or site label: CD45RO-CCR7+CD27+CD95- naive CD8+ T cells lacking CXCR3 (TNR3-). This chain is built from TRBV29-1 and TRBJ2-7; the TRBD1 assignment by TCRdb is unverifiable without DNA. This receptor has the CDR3 CSVEEGQNSYEQYF.